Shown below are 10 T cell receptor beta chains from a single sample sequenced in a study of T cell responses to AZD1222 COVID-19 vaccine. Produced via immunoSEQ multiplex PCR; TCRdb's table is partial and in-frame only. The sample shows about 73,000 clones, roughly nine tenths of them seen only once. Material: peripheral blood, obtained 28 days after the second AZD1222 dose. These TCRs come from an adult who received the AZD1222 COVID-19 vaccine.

DNA for the CDR3: TGTGCCAGCAGCCCCAGAGAGGTTTCCTACAATGAGCAGTTCTTC. Its protein is CASSPREVSYNEQFF. The rearrangement links TRBV3-1 (or the pseudogene TRBV3-2) to TRBJ2-1; D is unclear. Trimming left V 4 bases short and J 1 base short, with 11 bases between. The germline CDR1 and CDR2 sequences are LGHDT and YNNKEL (reference sequence). There are 15 residues in the CDR3.

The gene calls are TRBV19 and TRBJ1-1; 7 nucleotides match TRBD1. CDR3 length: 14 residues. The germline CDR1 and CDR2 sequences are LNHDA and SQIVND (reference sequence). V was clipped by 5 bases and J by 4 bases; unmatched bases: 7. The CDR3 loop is CASSPSTGSTEAFF. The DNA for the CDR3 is TGTGCCAGTAGTCCCTCGACAGGGAGCACTGAAGCTTTCTTT.

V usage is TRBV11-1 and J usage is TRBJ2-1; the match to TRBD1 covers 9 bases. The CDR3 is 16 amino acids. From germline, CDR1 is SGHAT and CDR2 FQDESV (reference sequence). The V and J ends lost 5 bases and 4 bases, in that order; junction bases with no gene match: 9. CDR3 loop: CASSDPGTGLYNEQFF. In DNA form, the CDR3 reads TGTGCCAGCAGCGACCCCGGGACAGGGCTTTACAATGAGCAGTTCTTC.

The CDR3 DNA sequence: TGTGCCAGCAGCTTATCGACAGGGGGCTATGGCTACACCTTC. Protein: CASSLSTGGYGYTF. The chain uses TRBV7-2 and TRBJ1-2; 9 bases fit TRBD1. Germline V CDR1 and CDR2: SGHTA, FQGNSA. The CDR3 is made up of 14 amino acids. V was clipped by 2 bases and J by 4 bases; unmatched bases: 2.

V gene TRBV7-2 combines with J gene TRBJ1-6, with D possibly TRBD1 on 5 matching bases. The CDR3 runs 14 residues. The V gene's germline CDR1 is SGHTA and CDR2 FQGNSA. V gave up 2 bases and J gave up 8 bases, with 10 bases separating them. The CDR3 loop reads CASSLRGSDSPLHF. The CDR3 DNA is TGTGCCAGCAGCTTACGGGGGAGCGATTCACCCCTCCACTTT.

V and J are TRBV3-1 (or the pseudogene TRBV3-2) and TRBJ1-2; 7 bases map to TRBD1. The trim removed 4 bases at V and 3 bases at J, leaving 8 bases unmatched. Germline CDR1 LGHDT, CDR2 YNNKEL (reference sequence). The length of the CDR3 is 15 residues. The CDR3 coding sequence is TGTGCCAGCAGCCCCCGAGGAGGGGGCGACTATGGCTACACCTTC. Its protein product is CASSPRGGGDYGYTF.

The CDR3: CASSVGSGGHTDTQYF. The CDR3 DNA sequence: TGTGCCAGCAGTGTCGGCTCCGGGGGGCACACAGATACGCAGTATTTT. The chain recombines TRBV11-3 with TRBJ2-3; tentative D call: TRBD2 (7 bases). Germline lookup yields CDR1 SGHNT and CDR2 YENEEA. Trimming pared 6 bases from V and 2 bases from J, leaving 18 bases between. This CDR3 is built from 16 residues. Variable domain in full (rest from reference TRBV11-3 and TRBJ2-3): EAGVVQSPRYKIIEKKQPVAFWCNPISGHNTLYWYLQNLGQGPELLIRYENEEAVDDSQLPKDRFSAERLKGVDSTLKIQPAELGDSAVYLCASSVGSGGHTDTQYFGPGTRLTVL.

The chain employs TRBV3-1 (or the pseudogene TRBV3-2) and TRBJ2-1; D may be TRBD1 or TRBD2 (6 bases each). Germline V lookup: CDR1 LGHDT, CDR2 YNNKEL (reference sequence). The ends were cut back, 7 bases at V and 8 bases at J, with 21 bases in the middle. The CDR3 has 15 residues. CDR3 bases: TGTGCCAGCATGCCTCCCAACGGGGGCGTAGATGAGCAGTTCTTC. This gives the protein CASMPPNGGVDEQFF.

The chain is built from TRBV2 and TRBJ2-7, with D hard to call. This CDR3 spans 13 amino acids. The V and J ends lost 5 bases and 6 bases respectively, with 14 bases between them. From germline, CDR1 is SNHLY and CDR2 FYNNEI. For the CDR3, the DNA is TGTGCCAGCAGTATCAAGGAGTTGATCGAGCAGTACGTC. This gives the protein CASSIKELIEQYV.

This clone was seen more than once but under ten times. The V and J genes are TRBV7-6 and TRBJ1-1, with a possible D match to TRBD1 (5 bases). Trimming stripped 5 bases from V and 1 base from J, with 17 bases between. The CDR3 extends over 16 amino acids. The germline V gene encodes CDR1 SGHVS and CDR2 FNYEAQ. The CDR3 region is CASSRPRDASNTEAFF. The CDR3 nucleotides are TGTGCCAGCAGCCGACCCCGGGACGCCTCGAACACTGAAGCTTTCTTT.